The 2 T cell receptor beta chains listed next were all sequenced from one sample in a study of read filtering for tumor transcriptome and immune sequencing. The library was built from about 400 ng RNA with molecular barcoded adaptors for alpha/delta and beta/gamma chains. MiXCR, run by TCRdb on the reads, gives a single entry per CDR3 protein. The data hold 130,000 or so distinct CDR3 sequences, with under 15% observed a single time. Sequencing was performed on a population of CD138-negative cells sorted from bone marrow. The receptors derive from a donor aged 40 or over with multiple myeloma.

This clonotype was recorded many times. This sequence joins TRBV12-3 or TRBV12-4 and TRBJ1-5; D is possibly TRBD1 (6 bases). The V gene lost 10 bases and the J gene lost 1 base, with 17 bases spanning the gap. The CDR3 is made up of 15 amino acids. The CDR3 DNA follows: TGTGCCACGTCCCGAGGGGGGGAGAGCAATCAGCCCCAGCATTTT. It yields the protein CATSRGGESNQPQHF.

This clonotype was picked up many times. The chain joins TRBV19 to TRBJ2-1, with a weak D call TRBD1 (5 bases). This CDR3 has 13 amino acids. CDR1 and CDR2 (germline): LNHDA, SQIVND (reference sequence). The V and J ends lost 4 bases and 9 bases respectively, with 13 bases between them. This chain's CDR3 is CASSTQTGPEQFF. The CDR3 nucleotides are TGTGCCAGTAGTACCCAAACAGGCCCTGAGCAGTTCTTC. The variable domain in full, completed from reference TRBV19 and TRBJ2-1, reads DGGITQSPKYLFRKEGQNVTLSCEQNLNHDAMYWYRQDPGQGLRLIYYSQIVNDFQKGDIAEGYSVSREKKESFPLTVTSAQKNPTAFYLCASSTQTGPEQFFGPGTRLTVL.